Below are 21 T cell receptor beta chains sequenced from a single sample in a study of blood T cell repertoires in COVID-19. Profiled with immunoSEQ multiplex PCR; TCRdb holds only in-frame clones, not every one. Of over 600,000 clones detected, 85% to 90% appear once; the ten largest clones hold 0.2% to 0.3%. What was sequenced was peripheral blood. The receptors stem from a woman between 18 and 29 years old with acute or convalescent COVID-19.

The rearrangement uses TRBV14 and TRBJ1-3; 9 positions match TRBD1. Per germline, CDR1 SGHDN and CDR2 FVKESK. This CDR3 spans 17 amino acids. The J segment lost 2 bases and the V segment lost 4 bases, leaving 9 bases of the junction unmatched. The CDR3 protein is CASSRTGTGLPGNTIYF. DNA for the CDR3: TGTGCCAGCAGCCGAACCGGGACAGGGCTCCCTGGAAACACCATATATTTT. The entire variable domain, with the rest obtained from reference TRBV14 and TRBJ1-3, is as follows: EAGVTQFPSHSVIEKGQTVTLRCDPISGHDNLYWYRRVMGKEIKFLLHFVKESKQDESGMPNNRFLAERTGGTYSTLKVQPAELEDSGVYFCASSRTGTGLPGNTIYFGEGSWLTVV.

This clone was counted once. J is TRBJ1-4 and V is TRBV2; TRBD1 might be the D (5 bases). CDR3 size: 15 residues. Germline assignment: CDR1 SNHLY and CDR2 FYNNEI. V was trimmed by 6 bases and J by 7 bases, leaving 18 bases between them. CDR3: CASRSVGLMAEKLFF. DNA of the CDR3: TGTGCCAGCAGATCCGTGGGGCTTATGGCTGAAAAACTGTTTTTT.

The chain carries TRBV27 and TRBJ2-1; D might be TRBD1 (5 bases). The CDR3 is made up of 15 amino acids. The V gene lost 3 bases and the J gene lost 8 bases, with 17 bases spanning the gap. Germline V gene data show CDR1 as MNHEY and CDR2 as SMNVEV (reference sequence). CDR3 sequence (DNA): TGTGCCAGCAGTTTGTATCCCCGGGCAGGGCATGAGCAGTTCTTC. Its translation is CASSLYPRAGHEQFF.

The J gene is TRBJ2-2, the V gene TRBV4-3; tentative D call: TRBD1 (6 bases). The CDR3 has 14 amino acids. Germline CDR1 LGHNA, CDR2 YSLEER. V lost 0 bases and J 6 bases, leaving 8 bases between the germline ends. CDR3 nucleotide sequence: TGCGCCAGCAGCCAAGACACAGGGCCCGGGGAGCTGTTTTTT. Its translation: CASSQDTGPGELFF.

On this clone itself: Other DNA sequences in this sample translate to the same CDR3. V is TRBV9 and J is TRBJ1-2; 7 nucleotides align to TRBD1. Germline-derived CDR1 and CDR2 are SGDLS and YYNGEE. V dropped 0 bases and J dropped 6; count of bases not matched to a gene: 2. The CDR3 contains 13 residues. CDR3 loop: CASSVDRGDGYTF. CDR3 nucleotide sequence: TGTGCCAGCAGCGTAGACAGGGGCGATGGCTACACCTTC.

The genes are TRBV2 and TRBJ1-2; 8 nucleotides align to TRBD1. The CDR3 has 13 amino acids. V lost 8 bases and J lost 2; bases outside the gene matches: 4. Germline V gene lookup returns CDR1 SNHLY and CDR2 FYNNEI. The CDR3 reads CASGDRLNYGYTF. CDR3 DNA: TGTGCCAGCGGGGACAGGTTAAACTATGGCTACACCTTC.

For the CDR3, the DNA is TGTGCCAGCTCCCTAGGGGACAGTTCCTACGAGCAGTACTTC. Translated, it gives CASSLGDSSYEQYF. This chain connects TRBV6-5 to TRBJ2-7, with 7 bases identical to TRBD1. CDR3 size: 14 residues. Germline CDR1 is MNHEY and CDR2 is SVGAGI. Trimming took 8 bases from V and 1 from J; bases not matched to a gene: 8.

V usage is TRBV2 and J usage is TRBJ1-3; no clear D. Trimming took off 8 bases at V and 0 bases at J, with 8 bases between the two ends. In germline, CDR1 is SNHLY, CDR2 FYNNEI. This CDR3 contains 13 residues. DNA for the CDR3: TGTGCCAGCTCGGCAGGCTCTGGAAACACCATATATTTT. Translated, it gives CASSAGSGNTIYF.

The V call is TRBV7-6, the J call TRBJ1-1; 7 bases agree with TRBD1. Germline loops: CDR1 SGHVS, CDR2 FNYEAQ. The CDR3 spans 19 residues. J was trimmed by 0 bases and V by 5 bases; bases with no gene match: 18. The CDR3 protein is CASSRARQGREGLNTEAFF. The CDR3 coding sequence is TGTGCCAGCAGCCGAGCTCGACAGGGTCGCGAGGGTCTGAACACTGAAGCTTTCTTT.

As concerns this clone: This sample also contains other DNA sequences that code for the same CDR3. The V call is TRBV11-2, the J call TRBJ1-1, with a weak D call TRBD1 (5 bases). Germline V gene lookup returns CDR1 SGHAT and CDR2 FQNNGV. V was shortened by 4 bases and J by 5 bases, with 11 bases between the two germline ends. The CDR3 extends over 13 amino acids. CDR3 DNA sequence: TGTGCCAGCAGCTCGCAGGGATATACTGAAGCTTTCTTT. Protein product: CASSSQGYTEAFF.

This chain uses TRBV6-5 with TRBJ1-1; the D gene is possibly TRBD1 (6 bases). The CDR3 spans 13 residues. Germline lookup yields CDR1 MNHEY and CDR2 SVGAGI. The V gene lost 7 bases and the J gene lost 1 base, with 10 bases spanning the gap. This CDR3 is CASTKGGNTEAFF. In nucleotides, the CDR3 is TGTGCCAGCACGAAAGGGGGGAACACTGAAGCTTTCTTT.

This clone is a singleton in its sample. The CDR3 coding sequence is TGTGCCAGCACCCCCTACGAGGGGGGGCCCTACAATGAGCAGTTCTTC. Protein product: CASTPYEGGPYNEQFF. The V call is TRBV7-2, the J call TRBJ2-1, with D possibly being TRBD2 (7 bases). The germline V and J ends were trimmed by 7 bases and 2 bases, with 18 bases remaining between them. The germline gives CDR1 SGHTA, CDR2 FQGNSA. CDR3 length: 16 residues.

This rearrangement joins TRBV6-6 to TRBJ1-2, with TRBD1 as a possible D gene (6 bases). Between the trimmed V and J ends, which lost 5 bases and 6 bases, there was a span of 16 bases. The CDR3 sequence is 14 residues long. CDR1 is MNHNY and CDR2 is SVGAGI in the germline V gene (reference sequence). The CDR3: CASSPPGTLNGYTF. The CDR3 DNA follows: TGTGCCAGCAGTCCACCCGGGACACTCAATGGCTACACCTTC.

This chain's CDR3 is CASSPDRGAFGEQFF. CDR3 DNA sequence: TGTGCCAGCAGCCCGGACAGGGGGGCCTTCGGGGAGCAGTTCTTC. The rearrangement joins TRBV7-3 to TRBJ2-1, with 10 nucleotides matching TRBD1. CDR1 and CDR2 (germline): SGHTA, FQGTGA. The ends lost 5 bases at V and 10 bases at J; junction bases unmatched: 11. The CDR3 extends over 15 amino acids. The variable domain in full, completed from reference TRBV7-3 and TRBJ2-1, reads GAGVSQTPSNKVTEKGKYVELRCDPISGHTALYWYRQSLGQGPEFLIYFQGTGAADDSGLPNDRFFAVRPEGSVSTLKIQRTERGDSAVYLCASSPDRGAFGEQFFGPGTRLTVL.

This chain connects TRBV19 to TRBJ2-3; 10 bases map to TRBD1. CDR1 LNHDA and CDR2 SQIVND come from the germline V gene (reference sequence). This CDR3 is 16 amino acids long. V shed 5 bases and J 2 bases; nucleotides not matched to a gene: 7. The CDR3 region is CASSPRQGASTDTQYF. The DNA for the CDR3 is TGTGCCAGTAGTCCAAGACAGGGGGCTTCCACAGATACGCAGTATTTT.

The chain recombines TRBV19 with TRBJ1-2, with a weak D call TRBD1 (6 bases). The V and J ends lost 3 bases and 2 bases respectively, with 13 bases between them. This CDR3 region has 15 residues. Germline lookup yields CDR1 LNHDA and CDR2 SQIVND (reference sequence). CDR3 in DNA: TGTGCCAGTAGTATCGGGGACACCCCGAACTATGGCTACACCTTC. Its translation is CASSIGDTPNYGYTF.

This chain links TRBV4-3 with TRBJ1-2, with TRBD1 matching 7 bases. This CDR3 spans 16 amino acids. Germline V CDR1 and CDR2: LGHNA, YSLEER. With V trimmed by 0 bases and J by 4 bases, 8 bases remained unmatched. CDR3 nucleotide sequence: TGCGCCAGCAGCCAAGATGGACAGGATCGGGTCTATGGCTACACCTTC. It encodes CASSQDGQDRVYGYTF.

The chain has TRBV18 and TRBJ2-5; TRBD1 aligns across 7 bases. The CDR3 is made up of 13 amino acids. Germline trimming cut 4 bases from V and 2 bases from J; bases unmatched to any gene: 1. Germline lookup yields CDR1 KGHSH and CDR2 LQKENI. This chain's CDR3 is CASSRDSQETQYF. CDR3 coding DNA: TGTGCCAGCTCACGGGACAGTCAAGAGACCCAGTACTTC.

The V and J genes are TRBV19 and TRBJ2-3, with D possibly being TRBD2 (7 bases). V was trimmed by 9 bases and J by 8 bases, leaving 30 bases between them. The germline gives CDR1 LNHDA, CDR2 SQIVND (reference sequence). This CDR3 has 17 amino acids. The CDR3 bases are TGTGCCAGCAAGGGGGGGCTAGCCAGATCCTCGATGGGTACGCAGTATTTT. This codes for CASKGGLARSSMGTQYF.

V and J are TRBV7-3 and TRBJ2-1, with a possible D match to TRBD1 (6 bases). The V and J ends lost 1 base and 9 bases respectively, with 13 bases between them. The CDR3 extends over 14 amino acids. Germline values: CDR1 SGHTA, CDR2 FQGTGA. DNA for the CDR3: TGTGCCAGCAGCTTAAGATCACAGGGCAGTGAGCAGTTCTTC. Amino acid sequence: CASSLRSQGSEQFF.

This chain links TRBV13 with TRBJ1-2, with D possibly matching TRBD1 (5 bases). V lost 1 base to trimming and J lost 4 bases, with 13 bases between them. The CDR3 runs to 15 residues. The germline CDR1 and CDR2 sequences are PRHDT and FYEKMQ (reference sequence). The CDR3 sequence: CASSLEGAGSYGYTF. The CDR3 DNA follows: TGTGCCAGCAGCTTAGAAGGGGCCGGGTCCTATGGCTACACCTTC.